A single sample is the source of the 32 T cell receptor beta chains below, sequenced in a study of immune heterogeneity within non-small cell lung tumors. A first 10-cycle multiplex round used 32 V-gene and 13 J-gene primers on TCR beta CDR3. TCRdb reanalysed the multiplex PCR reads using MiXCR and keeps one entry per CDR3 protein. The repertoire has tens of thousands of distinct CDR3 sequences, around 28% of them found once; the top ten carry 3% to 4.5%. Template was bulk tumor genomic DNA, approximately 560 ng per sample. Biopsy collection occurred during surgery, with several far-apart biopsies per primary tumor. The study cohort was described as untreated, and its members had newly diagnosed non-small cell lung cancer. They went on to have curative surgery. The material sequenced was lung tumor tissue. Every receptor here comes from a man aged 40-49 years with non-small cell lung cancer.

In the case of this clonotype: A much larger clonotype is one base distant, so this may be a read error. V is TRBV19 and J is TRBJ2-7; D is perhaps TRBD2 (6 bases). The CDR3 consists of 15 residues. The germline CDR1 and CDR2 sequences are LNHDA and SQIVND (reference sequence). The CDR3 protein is CASSARLGLGYEQNF. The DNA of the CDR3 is TGTGCCAGTAGTGCACGACTAGGATTGGGCTACGAGCAGAACTTC.

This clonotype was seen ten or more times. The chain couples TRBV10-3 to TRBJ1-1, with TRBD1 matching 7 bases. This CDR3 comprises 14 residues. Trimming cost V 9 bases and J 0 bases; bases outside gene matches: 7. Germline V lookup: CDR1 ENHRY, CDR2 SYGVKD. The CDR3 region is CAMRQGVMNTEAFF. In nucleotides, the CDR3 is TGTGCCATGCGACAGGGAGTAATGAACACTGAAGCTTTCTTT.

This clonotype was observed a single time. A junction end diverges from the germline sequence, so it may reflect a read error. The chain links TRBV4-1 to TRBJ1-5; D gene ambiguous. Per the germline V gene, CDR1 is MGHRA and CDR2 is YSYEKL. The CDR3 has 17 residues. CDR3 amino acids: CASIQDGWSYSNQPQHF. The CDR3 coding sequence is TGCGCCAGCATCCAAGATGGCTGGAGTTATAGCAATCAGCCCCAGCATTTT.

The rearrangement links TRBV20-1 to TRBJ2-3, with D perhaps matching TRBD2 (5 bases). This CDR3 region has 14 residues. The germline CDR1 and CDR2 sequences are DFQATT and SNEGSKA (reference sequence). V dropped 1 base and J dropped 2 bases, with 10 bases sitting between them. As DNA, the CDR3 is TGCAGTGCTAGAGTTCGGGGTCTCACAGATACGCAGTATTTT. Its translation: CSARVRGLTDTQYF.

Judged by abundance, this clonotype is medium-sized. The CDR3: CAISANPQGDTQYF. The CDR3 nucleotides are TGTGCCATCAGTGCCAACCCCCAGGGAGATACGCAGTATTTT. This chain connects TRBV10-3 to TRBJ2-3, with a tentative D call TRBD1 (5 bases). The V and J ends lost 4 bases and 5 bases respectively, with 13 bases between them. This CDR3 is 14 amino acids long. Germline CDR1 reads ENHRY; CDR2 reads SYGVKD.

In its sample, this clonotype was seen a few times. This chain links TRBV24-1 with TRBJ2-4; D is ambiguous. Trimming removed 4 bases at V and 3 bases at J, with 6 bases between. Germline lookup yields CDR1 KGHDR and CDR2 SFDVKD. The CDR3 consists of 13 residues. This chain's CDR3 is CATSDSGKNIQYF. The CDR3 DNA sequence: TGTGCCACCAGTGACTCGGGCAAAAACATTCAGTACTTC.

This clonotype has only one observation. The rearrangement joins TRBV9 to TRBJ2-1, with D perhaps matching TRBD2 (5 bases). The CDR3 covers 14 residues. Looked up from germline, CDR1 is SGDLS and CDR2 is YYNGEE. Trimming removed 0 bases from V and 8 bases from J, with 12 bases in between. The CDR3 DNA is TGTGCCAGCAGCGTAGCTACAAAGGGAGATGAGCAGTTCTTC. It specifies CASSVATKGDEQFF.

CDR3 protein: CATSGPGGIQETQYF. In DNA, the CDR3 is TGTGCCACCAGTGGGCCAGGGGGGATCCAAGAGACCCAGTACTTC. This sequence joins TRBV24-1 and TRBJ2-5; tentative D call: TRBD1 (7 bases). The CDR3 is 15 residues long. V was shortened by 5 bases and J by 1 base, with 13 bases between the two germline ends. Germline values: CDR1 KGHDR, CDR2 SFDVKD.

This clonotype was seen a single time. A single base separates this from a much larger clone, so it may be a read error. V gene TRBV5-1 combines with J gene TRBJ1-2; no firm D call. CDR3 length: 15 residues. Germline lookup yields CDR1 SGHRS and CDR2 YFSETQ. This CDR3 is CASSPTDLGNYVYTF. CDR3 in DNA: TGCGCCAGCAGCCCGACGGATTTGGGCAACTATGTCTACACCTTC.

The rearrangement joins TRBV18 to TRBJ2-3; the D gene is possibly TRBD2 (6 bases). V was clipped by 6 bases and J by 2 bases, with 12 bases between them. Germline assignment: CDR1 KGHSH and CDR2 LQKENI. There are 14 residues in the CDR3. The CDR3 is CASSGGIATDTQYF. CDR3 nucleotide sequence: TGTGCCAGCTCGGGCGGGATCGCCACAGATACGCAGTATTTT. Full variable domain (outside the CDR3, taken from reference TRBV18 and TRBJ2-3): NAGVMQNPRHLVRRRGQEARLRCSPMKGHSHVYWYRQLPEEGLKFMVYLQKENIIDESGMPKERFSAEFPKEGPSILRIQQVVRGDSAAYFCASSGGIATDTQYFGPGTRLTVL.

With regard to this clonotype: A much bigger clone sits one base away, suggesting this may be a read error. The CDR3 loop is CASSEGQPQLF. In DNA, the CDR3 is TGTGCCAGCAGTGAGGGTCAGCCCCAGCTTTTT. V is TRBV2 and J is TRBJ1-5; no reliable D call. Germline CDR1 and CDR2: SNHLY and FYNNEI. The CDR3 is 11 residues long.

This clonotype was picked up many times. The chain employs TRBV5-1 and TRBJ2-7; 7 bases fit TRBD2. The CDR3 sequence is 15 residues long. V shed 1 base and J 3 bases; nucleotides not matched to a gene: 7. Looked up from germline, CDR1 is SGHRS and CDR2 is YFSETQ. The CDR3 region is CASSLRRESYYEQYF. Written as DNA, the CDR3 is TGCGCCAGCAGCTTGAGGCGGGAGTCTTACTACGAGCAGTACTTC.

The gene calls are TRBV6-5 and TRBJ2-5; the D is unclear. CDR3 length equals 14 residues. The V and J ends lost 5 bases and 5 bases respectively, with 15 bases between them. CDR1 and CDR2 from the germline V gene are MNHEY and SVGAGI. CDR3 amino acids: CASSHGMGTETQYF. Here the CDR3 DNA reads TGTGCCAGCAGTCACGGAATGGGCACGGAGACCCAGTACTTC.

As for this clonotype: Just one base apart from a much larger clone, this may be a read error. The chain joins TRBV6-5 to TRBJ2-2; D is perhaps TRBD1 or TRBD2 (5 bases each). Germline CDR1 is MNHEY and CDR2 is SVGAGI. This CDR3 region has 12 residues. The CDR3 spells CASSYGTVELFF. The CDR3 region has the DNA TGTGCCAGCAGTTATGGGACCGTGGAGCTGTTTTTT.

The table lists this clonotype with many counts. The CDR3 reads CASSRGPDSGANVLTF. In nucleotides, the CDR3 is TGTGCCAGCAGTCGCGGACCAGACTCTGGGGCCAACGTCCTGACTTTC. V and J are TRBV12-3 or TRBV12-4 and TRBJ2-6; D not resolved. This CDR3 has 16 residues. V was shortened by 5 bases and J by 0 bases, with 11 bases between the two germline ends.

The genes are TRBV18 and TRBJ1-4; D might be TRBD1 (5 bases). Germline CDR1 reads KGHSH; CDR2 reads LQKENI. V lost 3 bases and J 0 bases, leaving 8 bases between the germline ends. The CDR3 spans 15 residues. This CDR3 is CASSPQGATNEKLFF. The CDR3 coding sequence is TGTGCCAGCTCACCTCAGGGTGCAACTAATGAAAAACTGTTTTTT. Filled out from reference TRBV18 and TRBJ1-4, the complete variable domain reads NAGVMQNPRHLVRRRGQEARLRCSPMKGHSHVYWYRQLPEEGLKFMVYLQKENIIDESGMPKERFSAEFPKEGPSILRIQQVVRGDSAAYFCASSPQGATNEKLFFGSGTQLSVL.

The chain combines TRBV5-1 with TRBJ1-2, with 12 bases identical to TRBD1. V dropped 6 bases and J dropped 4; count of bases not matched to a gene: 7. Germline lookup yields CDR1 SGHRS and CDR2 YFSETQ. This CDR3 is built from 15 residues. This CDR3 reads CASIGTGGTGYGYTF. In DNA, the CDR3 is TGCGCCAGCATCGGGACAGGGGGCACCGGCTATGGCTACACCTTC.

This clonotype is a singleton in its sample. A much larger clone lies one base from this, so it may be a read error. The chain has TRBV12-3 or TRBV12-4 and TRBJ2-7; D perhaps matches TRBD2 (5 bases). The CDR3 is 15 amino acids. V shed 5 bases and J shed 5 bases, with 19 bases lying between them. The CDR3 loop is CASSQRRGYTHEQYF. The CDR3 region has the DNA TGTGCCAGCAGTCAGCGACGAGGGTACACCCACGAGCAGTACTTC.

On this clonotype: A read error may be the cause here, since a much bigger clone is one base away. CDR3 amino acids: CASGERLGRTDTQYF. For the CDR3, the DNA is TGTGCCAGCGGAGAGAGACTGGGACGCACAGATACGCAGTATTTT. The V gene is TRBV12-3 or TRBV12-4, the J gene TRBJ2-3, with D tentatively TRBD1 or TRBD2 (5 bases each). V was shortened by 8 bases and J by 1 base, with 16 bases between the two germline ends. This CDR3 region has 15 residues.

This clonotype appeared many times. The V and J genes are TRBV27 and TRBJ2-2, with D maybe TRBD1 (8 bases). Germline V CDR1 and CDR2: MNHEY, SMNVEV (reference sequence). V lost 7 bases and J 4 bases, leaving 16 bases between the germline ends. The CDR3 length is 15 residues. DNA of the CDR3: TGTGCCAGCACCGGGGGGACAGGACGCACCGGGGAGCTGTTTTTT. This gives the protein CASTGGTGRTGELFF.

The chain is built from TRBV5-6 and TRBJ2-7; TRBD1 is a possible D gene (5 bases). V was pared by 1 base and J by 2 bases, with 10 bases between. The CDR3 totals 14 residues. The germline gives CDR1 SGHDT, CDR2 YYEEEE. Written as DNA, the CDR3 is TGTGCCAGCAGCTTGCTAACAGGTACCTACGAGCAGTACTTC. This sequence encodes CASSLLTGTYEQYF.

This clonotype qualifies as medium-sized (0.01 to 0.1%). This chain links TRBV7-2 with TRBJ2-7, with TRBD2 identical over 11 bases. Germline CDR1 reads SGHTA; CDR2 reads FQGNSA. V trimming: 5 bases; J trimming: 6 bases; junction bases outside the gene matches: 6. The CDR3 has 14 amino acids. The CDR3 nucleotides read TGTGCCAGCAGCCCGGGACTAGCGGCTGGCGAGCAGTACTTC. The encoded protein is CASSPGLAAGEQYF.

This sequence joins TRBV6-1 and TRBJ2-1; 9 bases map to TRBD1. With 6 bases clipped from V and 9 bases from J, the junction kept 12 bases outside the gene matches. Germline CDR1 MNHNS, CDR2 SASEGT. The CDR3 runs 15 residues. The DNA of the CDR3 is TGTGCCAGCAGGTTCCGGGACAGGGTTGATAGTGAGCAGTTCTTC. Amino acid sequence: CASRFRDRVDSEQFF.

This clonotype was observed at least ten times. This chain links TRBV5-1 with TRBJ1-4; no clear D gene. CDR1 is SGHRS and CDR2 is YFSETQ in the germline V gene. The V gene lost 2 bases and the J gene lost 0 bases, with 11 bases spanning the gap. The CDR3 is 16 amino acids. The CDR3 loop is CASSFGLGATNEKLFF. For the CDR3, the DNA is TGCGCCAGCAGCTTTGGATTGGGCGCAACTAATGAAAAACTGTTTTTT.

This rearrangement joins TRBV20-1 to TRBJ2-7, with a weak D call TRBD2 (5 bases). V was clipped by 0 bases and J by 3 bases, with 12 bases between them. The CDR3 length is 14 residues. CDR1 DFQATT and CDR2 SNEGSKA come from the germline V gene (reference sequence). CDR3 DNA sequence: TGCAGTGCTAGAGATCATACCAGCGGCTACGAGCAGTACTTC. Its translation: CSARDHTSGYEQYF.

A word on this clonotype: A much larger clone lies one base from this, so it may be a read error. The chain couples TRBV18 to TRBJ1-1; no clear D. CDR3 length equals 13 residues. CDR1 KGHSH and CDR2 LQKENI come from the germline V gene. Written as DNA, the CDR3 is TGTGCCAGCTCAACCGGTACTACTACCCGGGCTCTCTTT. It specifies CASSTGTTTRALF. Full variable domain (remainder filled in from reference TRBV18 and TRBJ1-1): NAGVMQNPRHLVRRRGQEARLRCSPMKGHSHVYWYRQLPEEGLKFMVYLQKENIIDESGMPKERFSAEFPKEGPSILRIQQVVRGDSAAYFCASSTGTTTRALFGQGTRLTVV.

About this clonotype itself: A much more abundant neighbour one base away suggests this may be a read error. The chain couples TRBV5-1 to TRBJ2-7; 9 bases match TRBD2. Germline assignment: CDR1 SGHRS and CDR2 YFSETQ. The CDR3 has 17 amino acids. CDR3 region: CASSLGPVTSGTYDQYF. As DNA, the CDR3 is TGCGCCAGCAGCTTGGGCCCCGTGACTAGCGGTACCTACGACCAGTACTTC.

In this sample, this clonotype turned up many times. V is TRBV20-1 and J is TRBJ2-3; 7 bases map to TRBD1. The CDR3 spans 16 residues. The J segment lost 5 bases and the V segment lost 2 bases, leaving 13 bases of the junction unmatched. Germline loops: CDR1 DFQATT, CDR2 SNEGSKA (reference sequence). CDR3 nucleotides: TGCAGTGCTAGACGTGGAGCGGCTAACAGGGGAGATACGCAGTATTTT. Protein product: CSARRGAANRGDTQYF.

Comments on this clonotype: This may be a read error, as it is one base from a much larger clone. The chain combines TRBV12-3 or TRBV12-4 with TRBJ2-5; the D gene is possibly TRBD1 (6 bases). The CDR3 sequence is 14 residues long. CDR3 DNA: TGTTCCAGCAGTGCCCGCAACAGGGCTGAGACCCAGTACTTC. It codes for CSSSARNRAETQYF.

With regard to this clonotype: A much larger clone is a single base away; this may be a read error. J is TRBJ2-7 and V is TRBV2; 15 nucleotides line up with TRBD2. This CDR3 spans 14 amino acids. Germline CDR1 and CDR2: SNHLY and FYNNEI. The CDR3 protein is CVSNGLAGGYEQYF. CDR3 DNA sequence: TGTGTCAGCAATGGACTAGCGGGAGGGTACGAGCAGTACTTC.

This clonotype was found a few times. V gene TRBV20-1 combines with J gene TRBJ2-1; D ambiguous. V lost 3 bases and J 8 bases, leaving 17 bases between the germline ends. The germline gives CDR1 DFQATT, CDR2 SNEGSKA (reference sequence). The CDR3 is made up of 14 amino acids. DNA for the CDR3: TGCAGTGCTAGGAGGAGAACGGGTAGGGATGAGCAGTTCTTC. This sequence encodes CSARRRTGRDEQFF.

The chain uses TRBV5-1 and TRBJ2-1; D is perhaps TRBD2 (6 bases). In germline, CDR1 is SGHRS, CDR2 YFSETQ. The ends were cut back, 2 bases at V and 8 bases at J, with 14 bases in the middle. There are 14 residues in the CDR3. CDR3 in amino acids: CASSFGGTRDEQFF. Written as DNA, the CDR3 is TGCGCCAGCAGCTTCGGCGGGACGAGGGATGAGCAGTTCTTC.